One sample yielded the 11 T cell receptor beta chains listed below, sequenced in a study of identifying expanded T cells in peripheral blood. The protocol was immunoSEQ multiplex PCR, while the TCRdb copy is restricted to in-frame clones and leaves out a portion. The sample consists of 80,000 to 90,000 clones, around 88% of them appearing once. The sequenced material came from blood. The receptors shown here come from a person aged 18-70 years in good health.

This clone was counted only a few times. This chain uses TRBV19 with TRBJ2-4, with 9 nucleotides matching TRBD1. CDR1 is LNHDA and CDR2 is SQIVND in the germline V gene (reference sequence). The trim removed 6 bases at V and 8 bases at J, leaving 5 bases unmatched. This CDR3 is built from 13 residues. Written as DNA, the CDR3 is TGTGCCAGTAGCACCCGGGACAGGGACATTCAGTACTTC. As protein: CASSTRDRDIQYF.

This rearrangement joins TRBV4-3 to TRBJ2-6; D might be TRBD2 (5 bases). Germline lookup yields CDR1 LGHNA and CDR2 YSLEER. Trimming cost V 0 bases and J 0 bases, with 6 bases left between them. This CDR3 region has 16 residues. CDR3 DNA: TGCGCCAGCAGCCAAGATGCGGGCTCTGGGGCCAACGTCCTGACTTTC. Its translation is CASSQDAGSGANVLTF.

The gene calls are TRBV30 and TRBJ2-1, with 10 bases matching TRBD1. V lost 5 bases, J lost 7 bases, and 8 bases stayed unmatched. Germline-derived CDR1 and CDR2 are GTSNPN and SVGIG (reference sequence). This CDR3 region has 14 residues. The CDR3 reads CAWEPGQGINEQFF. The CDR3 DNA follows: TGTGCCTGGGAACCGGGACAGGGGATAAATGAGCAGTTCTTC.

The V call is TRBV18, the J call TRBJ1-1; a possible D gene is TRBD1 (5 bases). This CDR3 comprises 15 residues. Trimming took 0 bases from V and 5 from J, leaving 13 bases between them. CDR1 and CDR2 from the germline V gene are KGHSH and LQKENI. This CDR3 reads CASSPPAGMRTEAFF. The CDR3 DNA sequence: TGTGCCAGCTCACCACCGGCAGGGATGAGGACTGAAGCTTTCTTT. Supplemented by reference TRBV18 and TRBJ1-1, the full variable domain reads NAGVMQNPRHLVRRRGQEARLRCSPMKGHSHVYWYRQLPEEGLKFMVYLQKENIIDESGMPKERFSAEFPKEGPSILRIQQVVRGDSAAYFCASSPPAGMRTEAFFGQGTRLTVV.

This clone was observed a handful of times. The chain joins TRBV19 to TRBJ1-3; D might be TRBD1 (5 bases). V was pared by 8 bases and J by 1 base, with 15 bases between. CDR3 length: 15 amino acids. Germline V gives CDR1 LNHDA, CDR2 SQIVND (reference sequence). The CDR3 reads CASRGVDSSGNTIYF. The DNA for the CDR3 is TGTGCCAGTCGGGGCGTAGACAGTTCTGGAAACACCATATATTTT.

The chain links TRBV6-5 to TRBJ1-1; D is unresolved. This CDR3 contains 15 residues. Germline CDR1 and CDR2: MNHEY and SVGAGI. With 5 bases removed from V and 2 bases from J, the gap between germline ends came to 15 bases. CDR3 sequence reads: CASSPLGRRNTEAFF. The CDR3 nucleotides read TGTGCCAGCAGTCCCCTTGGACGGAGAAACACTGAAGCTTTCTTT.

The rearrangement uses TRBV11-3 and TRBJ1-2; the D gene is possibly TRBD1 (5 bases). The CDR3 consists of 13 residues. Germline loops: CDR1 SGHNT, CDR2 YENEEA. Trimming cost V 6 bases and J 10 bases, with 18 bases left between them. The chain's CDR3 is CASSMGPARDYTF. CDR3 bases: TGTGCCAGCAGTATGGGACCCGCTCGGGACTACACCTTC.

The chain has TRBV19 and TRBJ2-5; weak D call: TRBD2 (6 bases). Trimming shortened V by 2 bases and J by 1 base, and 14 bases separated the two germline ends. This CDR3 comprises 16 residues. Germline V gene lookup returns CDR1 LNHDA and CDR2 SQIVND (reference sequence). CDR3 protein: CASSIYGSRLQETQYF. In DNA form, the CDR3 reads TGTGCCAGTAGTATATACGGGAGTCGGCTCCAAGAGACCCAGTACTTC.

The chain employs TRBV5-4 and TRBJ1-4; 9 nucleotides match TRBD1. The trim removed 4 bases at V and 7 bases at J, leaving 8 bases unmatched. This CDR3 region has 15 residues. Germline-derived CDR1 and CDR2 are SGHNT and YYREEE (reference sequence). CDR3 sequence: CASSHQTGGREKLFF. Written as DNA, the CDR3 is TGTGCCAGCAGCCACCAGACAGGGGGGCGTGAAAAACTGTTTTTT.

The V call is TRBV6-5, the J call TRBJ1-2; 9 bases agree with TRBD1. Germline loops: CDR1 MNHEY, CDR2 SVGAGI. CDR3 length equals 15 residues. V shed 2 bases, J shed 8 bases, and the junction held 9 bases outside the gene matches. For the CDR3, the DNA is TGTGCCAGCAGTTACCTAGGACAGGGGTCGAGGGGCTACACCTTC. It codes for CASSYLGQGSRGYTF.

This clone was detected only once. V usage is TRBV7-2 and J usage is TRBJ2-6, with D perhaps matching TRBD1 (5 bases). The germline gives CDR1 SGHTA, CDR2 FQGNSA. CDR3 length: 12 residues. V lost 5 bases and J lost 9, with 8 bases in between. The CDR3 DNA reads as TGTGCCAGCAGCCAGGGTGGCAACGTCCTGACTTTC. Translation: CASSQGGNVLTF. The full variable domain, rest sourced from reference TRBV7-2 and TRBJ2-6, is GAGVSQSPSNKVTEKGKDVELRCDPISGHTALYWYRQSLGQGLEFLIYFQGNSAPDKSGLPSDRFSAERTGGSVSTLTIQRTQQEDSAVYLCASSQGGNVLTFGAGSRLTVL.